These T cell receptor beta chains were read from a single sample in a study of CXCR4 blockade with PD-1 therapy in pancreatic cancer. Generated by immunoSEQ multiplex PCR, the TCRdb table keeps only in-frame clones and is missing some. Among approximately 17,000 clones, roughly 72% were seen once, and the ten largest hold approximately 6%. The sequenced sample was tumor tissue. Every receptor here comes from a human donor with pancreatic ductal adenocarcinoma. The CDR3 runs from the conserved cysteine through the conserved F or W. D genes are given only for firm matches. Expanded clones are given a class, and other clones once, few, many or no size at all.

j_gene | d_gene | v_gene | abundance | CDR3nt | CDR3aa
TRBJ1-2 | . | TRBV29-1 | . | TGCAGCGTTGCTGGCGGGGGCTCAAACTATGGCTACACCTTC | CSVAGGGSNYGYTF
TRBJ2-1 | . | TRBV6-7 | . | TGTGCCAGCAGTGAATTGGGAGTGGGTAGAGGGAACAATGAGCAGTTCTTC | CASSELGVGRGNNEQFF
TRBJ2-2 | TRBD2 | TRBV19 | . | TGTGCCAGTAGTATTGTAGCGGGGGCTGCCGGGGAGCTGTTTTTT | CASSIVAGAAGELFF
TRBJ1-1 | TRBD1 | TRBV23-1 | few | TGCGCCAGCAGCCAAGCGGTGGACAGGGTGGTGGGGGTTATGAACACTGAAGCTTTCTTT | CASSQAVDRVVGVMNTEAFF
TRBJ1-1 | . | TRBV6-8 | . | TGTGCCAGCCAGCTCCGTGGACCCCGGACTGAAGCTTTCTTT | CASQLRGPRTEAFF
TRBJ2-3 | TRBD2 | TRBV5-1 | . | TGCGCCAGCAGCTTGGAGGTGGCGGGAGGGACAGATACGCAGTATTTT | CASSLEVAGGTDTQYF
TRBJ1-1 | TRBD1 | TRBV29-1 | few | TGCAGCGCCGGGACAGGGGTTACTGAAGCTTTCTTT | CSAGTGVTEAFF
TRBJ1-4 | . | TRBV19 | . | TGTGCCAGTAGTATACCTCGGGAAAAACTGTTTTTT | CASSIPREKLFF
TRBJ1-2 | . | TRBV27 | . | TGTGCCAGCAGCCGAGTTGGAGACAAGCTGAGCACCTTC | CASSRVGDKLSTF
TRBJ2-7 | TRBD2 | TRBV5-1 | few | TGCGCCAGCAGCTCGACTAGCGGGAGCTACGAGCAGTACTTC | CASSSTSGSYEQYF
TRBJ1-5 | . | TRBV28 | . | TGTGCCAGCAGAGAGACAGGTAGCAATCAGCCCCAGCATTTT | CASRETGSNQPQHF
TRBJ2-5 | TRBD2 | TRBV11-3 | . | TGTGCCAGCAGCCCGCAGGGGACTAGCGGATCCCAAGAGACCCAGTACTTC | CASSPQGTSGSQETQYF
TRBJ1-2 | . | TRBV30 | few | TGTGCCTGGAGTCGACCAGGCCCCGGGAACACCTTC | CAWSRPGPGNTF
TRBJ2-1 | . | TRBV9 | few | TGTGCCAGCAGCGTAGGAAACTCGGTGGGCAATGAGCAGTTCTTC | CASSVGNSVGNEQFF
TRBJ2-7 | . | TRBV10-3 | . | TGTGCCATCAGTGAGGTTGGTCCCCCTGGGGAGCAGTACTTC | CAISEVGPPGEQYF
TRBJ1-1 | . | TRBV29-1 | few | TGCAGCGCCCGGGGGGGGCACAGAGGAGTGAACACTGAAGCTTTCTTT | CSARGGHRGVNTEAFF
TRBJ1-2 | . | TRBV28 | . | TGTGCCAGCAGTTTCCCAGGCAGGGGTCTTGGCTACACCTTC | CASSFPGRGLGYTF
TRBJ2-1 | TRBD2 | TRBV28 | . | TGTGCCAGCACCAAACTAGCGGGAGTCAGGAATGAGCAGTTCTTC | CASTKLAGVRNEQFF
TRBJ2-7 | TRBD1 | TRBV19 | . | TGTGCCAGTAGTGGCAGGGGGCCCTCCTACGAGCAGTACTTC | CASSGRGPSYEQYF
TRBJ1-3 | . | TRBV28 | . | TGTGCCAGCAGTTTCTACGGAAACACCATATATTTT | CASSFYGNTIYF
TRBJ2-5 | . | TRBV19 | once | TGTGCCAGTAGTATAGGGAAGGCGGCTAGGACCCAGTACTTC | CASSIGKAARTQYF
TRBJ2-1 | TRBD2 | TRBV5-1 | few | TGCGCCAGCAGCTTACTAGCGGTAAGCAATGAGCAGTTCTTC | CASSLLAVSNEQFF
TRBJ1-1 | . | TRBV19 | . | TGTGCCAGTAGTATCCGGATAGGGGCGCTGAACACTGAAGCTTTCTTT | CASSIRIGALNTEAFF
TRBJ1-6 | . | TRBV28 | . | TGTGCCAGCAGTTTATGGAAGCAGGGTAATTCACCCCTCCACTTT | CASSLWKQGNSPLHF
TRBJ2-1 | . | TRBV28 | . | TGTGCCAGCAGTTTATTAGCCGGTTTTGAGCAGTTCTTC | CASSLLAGFEQFF
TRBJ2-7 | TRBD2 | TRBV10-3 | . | TGTGCCATCAGTGATTCCTCGACTAGCGGCTACGAGCAGTACTTC | CAISDSSTSGYEQYF
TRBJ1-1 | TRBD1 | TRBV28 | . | TGTGCCATACAGGGACAGGCAACTGAAGCTTTCTTT | CAIQGQATEAFF
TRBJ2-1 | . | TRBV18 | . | TGTGCCAGCTCACCAAGCATTAAGTCCTACAATGAGCAGTTCTTC | CASSPSIKSYNEQFF
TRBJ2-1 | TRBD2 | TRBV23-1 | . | TGCGCCAGCAGCCTCCTTCCATGGACTAGCGGGAGGGACGGGTCCTACAATGAGCAGTTCTTC | CASSLLPWTSGRDGSYNEQFF
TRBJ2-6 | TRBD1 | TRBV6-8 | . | TGTGCCAGCACCTACGACAGGGGCGGCTCTGGGGCCAACGTCCTGACTTTC | CASTYDRGGSGANVLTF
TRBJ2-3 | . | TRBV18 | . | TGTGCCAGCTCACCCCACCAGGGAGCAGATACGCAGTATTTT | CASSPHQGADTQYF
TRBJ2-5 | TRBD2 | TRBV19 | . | TGTGCCAGTAGGGCCCTCGGTCTAGCGGGAGAAGAGACCCAGTACTTC | CASRALGLAGEETQYF
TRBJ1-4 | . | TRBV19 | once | TGTGCCACCACGGAACAGGGAGGAGGCGAAAAACTGTTTTTT | CATTEQGGGEKLFF
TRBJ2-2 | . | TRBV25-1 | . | TGTGCCAGCAGTGGCAGGGCAAGGACCGGGGAGCTGTTTTTT | CASSGRARTGELFF
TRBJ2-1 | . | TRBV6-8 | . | TGTGCCAGTCCGAACTCGGGGGCGTACGATGAGCAGTTCTTC | CASPNSGAYDEQFF
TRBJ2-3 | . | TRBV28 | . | TGTGCCAGCAGCGGACCTTCCACAGATACGCAGTATTTT | CASSGPSTDTQYF
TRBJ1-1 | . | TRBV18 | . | TGTGCCAGCTCACCTAAAGGGGAAACTGAAGCTTTCTTT | CASSPKGETEAFF
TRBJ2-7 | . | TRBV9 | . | TGTGCCAGCAGCGCCCGACCGGACTCTTATGAGCAGTACTTC | CASSARPDSYEQYF
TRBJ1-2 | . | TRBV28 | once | TGTGCCAGCAGTTTACCTCTCGGCTCTGGCTACACCTTC | CASSLPLGSGYTF
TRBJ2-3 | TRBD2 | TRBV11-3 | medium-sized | TGTGCCAGCAGCTTAGATCCGGGAGGGGTCACAGATACGCAGTATTTT | CASSLDPGGVTDTQYF
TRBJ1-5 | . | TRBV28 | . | TGTGCCAGCAGTTTTAGGGCATACGGTCAGCCCCAGCATTTT | CASSFRAYGQPQHF
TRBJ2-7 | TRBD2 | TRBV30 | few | TGTGCCTGGGGGACTAGCGGGAGGGTAAAGTACTTC | CAWGTSGRVKYF
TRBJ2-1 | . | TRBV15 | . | TGTGCCACCAGCAGAGATATTCCGGGGAGGTATTACAATGAGCAGTTCTTC | CATSRDIPGRYYNEQFF
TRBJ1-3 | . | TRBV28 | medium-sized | TGTGCCAGCAGTCCGGCCTCTCCCTCTGGAAACACCATATATTTT | CASSPASPSGNTIYF
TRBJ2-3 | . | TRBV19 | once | TGTGCCAGTAGTGGGAGGTTCACAGATACGCAGTATTTT | CASSGRFTDTQYF
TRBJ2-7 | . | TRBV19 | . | TGTGCCAGTAGTAGCGGACCCTCCTACGAGCAGTACTTC | CASSSGPSYEQYF
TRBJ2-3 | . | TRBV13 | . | TGTGCCACCCGCCCGGGACTCAGCACAGATACGCAGTATTTT | CATRPGLSTDTQYF
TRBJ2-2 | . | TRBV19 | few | TGTGCCAGTTCAAGGCGGGGAACCGGGGAGCTGTTTTTT | CASSRRGTGELFF
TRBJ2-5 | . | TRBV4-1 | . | TGCGCCAGCAGCCAAGATTGGAGGGCCCAGTACTTC | CASSQDWRAQYF
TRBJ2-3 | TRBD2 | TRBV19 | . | TGTGCCAGTAGCGTAGCGGGAGGCACAGATACGCAGTATTTT | CASSVAGGTDTQYF
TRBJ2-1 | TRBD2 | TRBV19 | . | TGTGCCAGTGACGGCGGGAGGGCCTCTAGCTCCTACAATGAGCAGTTCTTC | CASDGGRASSSYNEQFF
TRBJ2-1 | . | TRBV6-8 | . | TGTGCCAGCAGTTACGGTGAGTTCGGTGAGCAGTTCTTC | CASSYGEFGEQFF
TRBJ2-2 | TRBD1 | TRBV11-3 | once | TGTGCCAGCAGCTCGGGACAGGGGGCAACCGGGGAGCTGTTTTTT | CASSSGQGATGELFF